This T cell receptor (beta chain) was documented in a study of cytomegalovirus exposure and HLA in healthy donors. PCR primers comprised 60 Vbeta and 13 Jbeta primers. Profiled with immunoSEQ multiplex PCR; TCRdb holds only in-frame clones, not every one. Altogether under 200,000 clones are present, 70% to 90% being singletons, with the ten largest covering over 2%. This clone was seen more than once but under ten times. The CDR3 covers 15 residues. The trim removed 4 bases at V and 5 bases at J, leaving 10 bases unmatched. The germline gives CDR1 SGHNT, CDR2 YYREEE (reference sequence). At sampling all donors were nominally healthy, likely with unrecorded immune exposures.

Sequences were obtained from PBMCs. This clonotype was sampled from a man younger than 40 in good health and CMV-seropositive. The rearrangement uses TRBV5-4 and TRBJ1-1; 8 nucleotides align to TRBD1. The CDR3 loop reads CASSQPTGAGTEAFF. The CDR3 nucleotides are TGTGCCAGCAGCCAACCGACAGGGGCCGGGACTGAAGCTTTCTTT.